These 2 T cell receptor beta chains share one sample of origin, sequenced in a study of shared clonotypes between healthy human individuals. The repertoire was sequenced with immunoSEQ multiplex PCR; TCRdb's copy has only in-frame clones and lacks some. The sample yields some 2,400,000 clones, approximately 95% seen once. What was sequenced was naive CD4+ T cells sorted from blood. The subset here: CD45RA+ positively selected. The receptors come from a man younger than 35 in good health.

The chain carries TRBV2 and TRBJ2-2, with 10 bases lining up with TRBD2. J was trimmed by 3 bases and V by 4 bases; bases with no gene match: 2. In germline, CDR1 is SNHLY, CDR2 FYNNEI. The CDR3 covers 15 residues. CDR3 in amino acids: CASSGTSGYTGELFF. The CDR3 DNA reads TGTGCCAGCAGTGGGACTAGCGGATACACCGGGGAGCTGTTTTTT.

The chain recombines TRBV2 with TRBJ1-6, with TRBD1 as a possible D gene (6 bases). The CDR3 is 15 residues long. Germline lookup yields CDR1 SNHLY and CDR2 FYNNEI. Trimming removed 6 bases from V and 4 bases from J, with 13 bases in between. The CDR3 sequence is CASSLGQLYNSPLHF. Written as DNA, the CDR3 is TGTGCCAGCAGCCTCGGACAGCTGTATAATTCACCCCTCCACTTT.